These 22 T cell receptor beta chains came from one sample sequenced in a study of T cell changes during pregnancy in multiple sclerosis. Clones were read by immunoSEQ multiplex PCR, and TCRdb kept only the in-frame ones, dropping some. The sample lists 67,000 or so clones; 92% were seen once. Specimen: CD8+ T cells from peripheral blood mononuclear cells, collected in the third trimester of pregnancy. The source of these receptors is a female donor in good health, enrolled as a control in a pregnancy study.

V and J are TRBV27 and TRBJ2-3, with a possible D match to TRBD1 (6 bases). This CDR3 comprises 16 residues. Germline CDR1 reads MNHEY; CDR2 reads SMNVEV (reference sequence). V gave up 2 bases and J gave up 2 bases, with 14 bases separating them. The CDR3 DNA is TGTGCCAGCAGTTTAGCAGGGGATGGCATCACAGATACGCAGTATTTT. As protein: CASSLAGDGITDTQYF.

The genes are TRBV14 and TRBJ2-7; TRBD1 matches at 8 bases. The CDR3 totals 13 residues. Per germline, CDR1 SGHDN and CDR2 FVKESK. Trimming removed 3 bases from V and 5 bases from J; junction bases left unmatched: 3. The CDR3 DNA reads TGTGCCAGCAGCCACACAGGGGGAGACGAGCAGTACTTC. This encodes CASSHTGGDEQYF.

The gene calls are TRBV6-5 and TRBJ1-6; unclear D gene. Trimming removed 6 bases at V and 11 bases at J, with 14 bases between. The CDR3 sequence is 13 residues long. Germline CDR1 is MNHEY and CDR2 is SVGAGI. The CDR3: CASSQSFRTPLHF. CDR3 in DNA: TGTGCCAGCAGCCAATCCTTCAGGACACCCCTCCACTTT.

This clone was seen only a few times. The V and J genes are TRBV7-9 and TRBJ1-2; possibly TRBD1 for D (6 bases). The CDR3 has 15 residues. Trimming shortened V by 5 bases and J by 4 bases, and 17 bases separated the two germline ends. CDR1 and CDR2 (germline): SEHNR, FQNEAQ (reference sequence). DNA for the CDR3: TGTGCCAGCAGCCCATCCACAGGGTCGGGCTATGGCTACACCTTC. Its protein is CASSPSTGSGYGYTF.

This chain joins TRBV27 and TRBJ2-7; TRBD2 matches at 12 bases. The CDR3 runs 15 residues. Trimming cost V 5 bases and J 5 bases; bases outside gene matches: 7. Germline loops: CDR1 MNHEY, CDR2 SMNVEV (reference sequence). The DNA for the CDR3 is TGTGCCAGCAGTGCAACTAGCGGGGGGTTCGACGAGCAGTACTTC. Protein product: CASSATSGGFDEQYF.

The V and J genes are TRBV4-3 and TRBJ1-1, with 9 bases matching TRBD1. The CDR3 spans 15 residues. The trim removed 0 bases at V and 3 bases at J, leaving 2 bases unmatched. CDR1 is LGHNA, CDR2 YSLEER, per germline. CDR3 amino acids: CASSQDGTGYTEAFF. The CDR3 nucleotides are TGCGCCAGCAGCCAAGATGGGACAGGGTACACTGAAGCTTTCTTT.

This clone was observed a single time. The chain combines TRBV5-6 with TRBJ2-7; 7 bases fit TRBD1. This CDR3 is 13 amino acids long. V was clipped by 5 bases and J by 4 bases; unmatched bases: 6. From germline, CDR1 is SGHDT and CDR2 YYEEEE. CDR3 residues: CASSLRQGYEQYF. The CDR3, as DNA: TGTGCCAGCAGTTTAAGACAGGGATACGAGCAGTACTTC.

V is TRBV7-9 and J is TRBJ1-6; 8 bases are shared with TRBD1. The length of the CDR3 is 16 residues. Germline CDR1 reads SEHNR; CDR2 reads FQNEAQ (reference sequence). Trimming cost V 1 base and J 4 bases; bases outside gene matches: 3. The CDR3 region has the DNA TGTGCCAGCAGCTTAGGTGACAGGGGATATAATTCACCCCTCCACTTT. Translating gives CASSLGDRGYNSPLHF.

The rearrangement joins TRBV10-2 to TRBJ2-2, with 9 bases that match TRBD1. This CDR3 is 16 amino acids long. The J segment lost 8 bases and the V segment lost 6 bases, leaving 13 bases of the junction unmatched. Looked up from germline, CDR1 is WSHSY and CDR2 is SAAADI. This chain's CDR3 is CASSQPGQGWRGELFF. CDR3 bases: TGCGCCAGCAGCCAACCGGGACAGGGATGGAGAGGGGAGCTGTTTTTT.

The V gene is TRBV6-1, the J gene TRBJ1-1; D is ambiguous. The V end lost 10 bases, the J end lost 5 bases, and 5 bases lay between the germline ends. There are 9 residues in the CDR3. Germline lookup yields CDR1 MNHNS and CDR2 SASEGT. The CDR3 DNA reads as TGTGCCACTCGGACTGAAGCTTTCTTT. It codes for CATRTEAFF.

The chain recombines TRBV4-3 with TRBJ2-7; TRBD2 matches 10 bases. Trimming at V came to 1 base and at J to 2 bases, leaving 2 bases not matched to a gene. Germline lookup yields CDR1 LGHNA and CDR2 YSLEER. There are 15 residues in the CDR3. The CDR3 spells CASSQALAGAYEQYF. The CDR3 coding sequence is TGCGCCAGCAGCCAAGCCCTAGCGGGGGCCTACGAGCAGTACTTC.

The chain uses TRBV7-9 and TRBJ2-1; a weak D match, TRBD2 (6 bases). The length of the CDR3 is 16 residues. V was trimmed by 6 bases and J by 3 bases, leaving 18 bases between them. The germline gives CDR1 SEHNR, CDR2 FQNEAQ (reference sequence). CDR3: CASRLSTGLHYNEQFF. The CDR3 region has the DNA TGTGCCAGCAGGCTCAGTACGGGACTTCACTACAATGAGCAGTTCTTC.

The rearrangement joins TRBV4-3 to TRBJ1-1; the D gene is possibly TRBD1 (6 bases). Per germline, CDR1 LGHNA and CDR2 YSLEER. V lost 0 bases and J 6 bases, leaving 14 bases between the germline ends. This CDR3 contains 15 residues. CDR3: CASSQDQRGTPEAFF. The CDR3 DNA sequence: TGCGCCAGCAGCCAAGATCAAAGGGGGACACCTGAAGCTTTCTTT.

The chain combines TRBV16 with TRBJ1-2; 8 bases are a match to TRBD1. CDR3 size: 14 residues. Germline lookup yields CDR1 KGHSY and CDR2 FQNENV. Trimming at V came to 2 bases and at J to 8 bases, leaving 7 bases not matched to a gene. The CDR3 sequence: CASSQPGGWIGYTF. CDR3 nucleotide sequence: TGTGCCAGCAGCCAACCAGGGGGCTGGATAGGCTACACCTTC.

The chain has TRBV7-9 and TRBJ2-7; 7 bases line up with TRBD1. Germline V gives CDR1 SEHNR, CDR2 FQNEAQ (reference sequence). V was pared by 7 bases and J by 0 bases, with 3 bases of the junction left unmatched. The CDR3 contains 13 residues. Written as DNA, the CDR3 is TGTGCCAGCATGGGGGACAGCTCCTACGAGCAGTACTTC. It is translated as CASMGDSSYEQYF.

This chain connects TRBV13 to TRBJ2-7; 8 positions agree with TRBD1. Trimming took 2 bases from V and 4 from J; bases not matched to a gene: 7. The germline V gene encodes CDR1 PRHDT and CDR2 FYEKMQ (reference sequence). This CDR3 comprises 15 residues. CDR3 loop: CASSLYGQGLYEQYF. Here the CDR3 DNA reads TGTGCCAGCAGCTTATACGGACAGGGATTATACGAGCAGTACTTC. The entire variable domain, with the rest obtained from reference TRBV13 and TRBJ2-7, is as follows: AAGVIQSPRHLIKEKRETATLKCYPIPRHDTVYWYQQGPGQDPQFLISFYEKMQSDKGSIPDRFSAQQFSDYHSELNMSSLELGDSALYFCASSLYGQGLYEQYFGPGTRLTVT.

The rearrangement links TRBV7-2 to TRBJ1-3; 8 nucleotides match TRBD1. The length of the CDR3 is 19 residues. The V gene's germline CDR1 is SGHTA and CDR2 FQGNSA. The V gene end was trimmed by 2 bases and the J gene end by 0 bases; junction bases not matched to a gene: 12. CDR3 in DNA: TGTGCCAGCAGCTTACGGACAGGGCGCCTGCGATTCTCTGGAAACACCATATATTTT. It is translated as CASSLRTGRLRFSGNTIYF.

V and J are TRBV5-1 and TRBJ1-6, with 9 bases identical to TRBD1. The CDR3 sequence is 15 residues long. Germline assignment: CDR1 SGHRS and CDR2 YFSETQ. J gave up 11 bases and V 0 bases, and 6 bases lay outside the gene matches. This CDR3 reads CASSLVGTGLTPLHF. The CDR3 DNA sequence: TGCGCCAGCAGCTTGGTTGGGACAGGGTTGACACCCCTCCACTTT.

This chain links TRBV6-5 with TRBJ2-2, with D maybe TRBD2 (5 bases). Between the trimmed V and J ends, which lost 7 bases and 1 base, there was a span of 13 bases. The CDR3 is 15 residues long. Germline values: CDR1 MNHEY, CDR2 SVGAGI. The CDR3: CASTPYGENTGELFF. The CDR3 DNA reads as TGTGCCAGCACCCCATACGGGGAGAACACCGGGGAGCTGTTTTTT.

The chain is built from TRBV27 and TRBJ1-1; 7 nucleotides match TRBD1. Germline assignment: CDR1 MNHEY and CDR2 SMNVEV (reference sequence). CDR3 length: 14 residues. Losses at the gene ends were 7 bases for V and 3 bases for J; bases not matched to a gene: 8. DNA of the CDR3: TGTGCCAGCACCCCGGGACAGAGAGACACTGAAGCTTTCTTT. Translated, it gives CASTPGQRDTEAFF.

The sample holds one count of this clone. The chain has TRBV4-1 and TRBJ2-7; 7 nucleotides match TRBD2. The V gene's germline CDR1 is MGHRA and CDR2 YSYEKL. CDR3 length: 15 amino acids. Trimming removed 3 bases from V and 7 bases from J; junction bases left unmatched: 12. The CDR3 spells CASSQGGGLGEEQYF. For the CDR3, the DNA is TGCGCCAGCAGCCAGGGGGGGGGTCTGGGTGAAGAGCAGTACTTC.

This clone appeared a single time. V is TRBV7-6 and J is TRBJ1-1; possibly TRBD1 for D (6 bases). CDR3 size: 15 residues. Trimming took off 5 bases at V and 3 bases at J, with 16 bases between the two ends. Germline-derived CDR1 and CDR2 are SGHVS and FNYEAQ. The CDR3 is CASSPGEGVDTEAFF. For the CDR3, the DNA is TGTGCCAGCAGCCCCGGGGAGGGGGTTGACACTGAAGCTTTCTTT.